Each of the 7 T cell receptor beta chains below was sequenced from the same sample in a study of blood T cell repertoires in COVID-19. The protocol was immunoSEQ multiplex PCR, while the TCRdb copy is restricted to in-frame clones and leaves out a portion. The table lists under 200,000 clones, around nine tenths of them singletons. Material for sequencing was peripheral blood. The source of these receptors is a man between 18 and 35 years old with active or convalescent COVID-19.

This chain uses TRBV18 with TRBJ2-6; 8 nucleotides align to TRBD1. Germline trimming cut 6 bases from V and 0 bases from J; bases unmatched to any gene: 16. Per the germline V gene, CDR1 is KGHSH and CDR2 is LQKENI. The CDR3 totals 20 residues. The CDR3 sequence is CASSLTLSTGASSGANVLTF. In DNA, the CDR3 is TGTGCCAGCTCTCTGACCCTTTCGACAGGGGCGAGCTCTGGGGCCAACGTCCTGACTTTC.

This rearrangement joins TRBV29-1 to TRBJ1-5, with D tentatively TRBD1 (5 bases). V was shortened by 4 bases and J by 5 bases, with 15 bases between the two germline ends. The CDR3 sequence is 14 residues long. From germline, CDR1 is SQVTM and CDR2 ANQGSEA. CDR3 nucleotides: TGCAGCGTTGGAAACGTTGCGGGGGATCAGCCCCAGCATTTT. Translated: CSVGNVAGDQPQHF.

The chain uses TRBV30 and TRBJ1-2; 7 nucleotides line up with TRBD1. The junction had 6 bases not matched to a gene; V was cut back by 0 bases and J by 14 bases. The germline V gene encodes CDR1 GTSNPN and CDR2 SVGIG (reference sequence). This CDR3 is built from 11 residues. This CDR3 is CAWSVREGATF. DNA for the CDR3: TGTGCCTGGAGTGTAAGAGAGGGGGCTACCTTC.

The V call is TRBV6-4, the J call TRBJ2-1, with TRBD2 matching 9 bases. The CDR3 is 15 amino acids. Germline V CDR1 and CDR2: MRHNA, SNTAGT. J gave up 3 bases and V 0 bases, and 0 bases lay outside the gene matches. The CDR3: CASSDSAGGYNEQFF. The CDR3 DNA sequence: TGTGCCAGCAGTGACTCAGCGGGGGGCTACAATGAGCAGTTCTTC.

This CDR3 is CASNPMDGGTDTQYF. CDR3 coding DNA: TGCGCCAGCAACCCCATGGACGGGGGCACAGATACGCAGTATTTT. This chain connects TRBV5-1 to TRBJ2-3; TRBD2 is a possible D gene (5 bases). Trimming shortened V by 6 bases and J by 1 base, and 15 bases separated the two germline ends. CDR1 is SGHRS, CDR2 YFSETQ, per germline. The CDR3 is 15 residues long.

The chain uses TRBV27 and TRBJ2-3; D is possibly TRBD2 (5 bases). Germline values: CDR1 MNHEY, CDR2 SMNVEV (reference sequence). V was clipped by 4 bases and J by 0 bases, with 20 bases between them. This CDR3 comprises 18 residues. CDR3 in DNA: TGTGCCAGCAGTTCGGGTTATGGGAGTATTGATAGCACAGATACGCAGTATTTT. Translating gives CASSSGYGSIDSTDTQYF.

This clone was observed a single time. This chain joins TRBV11-2 and TRBJ2-5; 11 bases line up with TRBD2. The junction had 16 bases not matched to a gene; V was cut back by 4 bases and J by 9 bases. The CDR3 contains 17 residues. CDR1 SGHAT and CDR2 FQNNGV come from the germline V gene. The CDR3 loop reads CASSSSTSGSSFMAQYF. In DNA form, the CDR3 reads TGTGCCAGCAGCTCAAGTACTAGCGGGAGCTCCTTTATGGCCCAGTACTTC.